This T cell receptor (beta chain) was found in a study of prognosis after radiotherapy for stage I lung cancer. About the research overall: About 7 patients had tumors that were squamous cell carcinoma, and eleven to twelve had adenocarcinoma. Radiotherapy took the form of SBRT (3 to 5 fractions) with a biologically effective dose of at least 100 Gy.

V was pared by 6 bases and J by 8 bases, with 13 bases of the junction left unmatched. The CDR3 loop spans 14 amino acids. Germline assignment: CDR1 DFQATT and CDR2 SNEGSKA (reference sequence). Study-level results: Tumor-specific reactivity of the expanded TCR clones remained undetermined.

This clonotype was recorded at least ten times. Its target is not known. With two-round multiplex PCR, TCR beta CDR3 sequences were amplified from genomic DNA. First-round PCR amplification was performed with primers specific to each TRBV and TRBJ gene. TCRdb used MiXCR to reprocess the multiplex PCR reads, holding one entry per CDR3 protein. The sample contains under 20,000 distinct CDR3 sequences, less than 45% of which appear only once. This chain connects TRBV20-1 to TRBJ2-1, with 7 bases aligning to TRBD2. The sequencing here drew on PBMCs, taken before or after stereotactic body radiation therapy (not recorded which). This TCR was sampled from a donor over 45 with non-small cell lung cancer. The CDR3 coding sequence is TGCAGTGCCATCGGGGCGGGAGCGCCCGATGAGCAGTTCTTC. It encodes CSAIGAGAPDEQFF.